Following are 21 T cell receptor beta chains from one sample sequenced in a study of Graves' ophthalmopathy and Graves' hyperthyroidism. CDR3 regions of TCR beta were amplified from RNA transcripts. RT-PCR with HTBI primers came first, then second-round multiplex PCR. MiXCR was run by TCRdb on the multiplex PCR reads, yielding one entry per CDR3 protein. Found here are some 1.1 million distinct CDR3 sequences, roughly 35% of them singletons; the top ten hold 11%. The sample was peripheral blood or thyroid tissue (not recorded which). The receptors derive from an adult man with Graves' hyperthyroidism.

This clonotype has more than one count but fewer than ten. This sequence joins TRBV15 and TRBJ1-4; D might be TRBD1 (5 bases). Trimming took 0 bases from V and 8 from J, leaving 16 bases between them. Germline V gene data show CDR1 as LNHNV and CDR2 as YYDKDF (reference sequence). The CDR3 consists of 16 residues. The CDR3 protein is CATSREMAKGNEKLFF. The CDR3 nucleotides read TGTGCCACCAGCAGAGAAATGGCTAAGGGGAACGAAAAACTGTTTTTT.

This clonotype appeared many times. The chain combines TRBV2 with TRBJ2-7; 7 bases agree with TRBD1. The CDR3 totals 14 residues. With V trimmed by 5 bases and J by 2 bases, 6 bases remained unmatched. The germline gives CDR1 SNHLY, CDR2 FYNNEI. The CDR3 DNA reads as TGTGCCAGCAGTTCAACCGGGACAGCCTACGAGCAGTACTTC. It translates to CASSSTGTAYEQYF.

This clonotype was seen only a few times. The chain combines TRBV20-1 with TRBJ1-2; no clear D. The CDR3 is 12 amino acids. Germline V gives CDR1 DFQATT, CDR2 SNEGSKA (reference sequence). V was clipped by 1 base and J by 3 bases, with 6 bases between them. CDR3 sequence: CSARVGDYGYTF. The CDR3 DNA is TGCAGTGCTAGAGTGGGAGACTATGGCTACACCTTC.

This clonotype was recorded at least ten times. The gene calls are TRBV9 and TRBJ1-2; 7 bases match TRBD1. The CDR3 consists of 15 residues. J lost 8 bases, V lost 4 bases, and 14 bases had no gene match. The germline V gene encodes CDR1 SGDLS and CDR2 YYNGEE. The CDR3 sequence: CASSLGQPGRAGYTF. The DNA for the CDR3 is TGTGCCAGCAGCCTGGGACAGCCGGGCCGGGCCGGCTACACCTTC. Full variable domain (missing parts from reference TRBV9 and TRBJ1-2): DSGVTQTPKHLITATGQRVTLRCSPRSGDLSVYWYQQSLDQGLQFLIQYYNGEERAKGNILERFSAQQFPDLHSELNLSSLELGDSALYFCASSLGQPGRAGYTFGSGTRLTVV.

The CDR3 sequence: CASSLGVGKNYEQYF. The CDR3, as DNA: TGCGCCAGCAGCTTGGGGGTGGGTAAAAACTACGAGCAGTACTTC. This sequence joins TRBV5-1 and TRBJ2-7; D not certain. The CDR3 is 15 amino acids. With 0 bases removed from V and 3 bases from J, the gap between germline ends came to 13 bases. The germline gives CDR1 SGHRS, CDR2 YFSETQ.

This clonotype has just a few counts. At one end the junction does not follow the germline gene, possibly because of a read error. This rearrangement joins TRBV11-2 to TRBJ1-5; possible D gene TRBD1, 5 bases. The CDR3 is made up of 16 amino acids. The germline gives CDR1 SGHAT, CDR2 FQNNGV. The CDR3 region has the DNA TGCGCCAGCAGCCAAGATGCCAGGGTTCGCAATCAGCCCCAGCATTTT. Translating it yields CASSQDARVRNQPQHF.

V gene TRBV24-1 combines with J gene TRBJ2-7; D remains ambiguous. Judging by the DNA end, TRBJ2-1 fits better; the J call may be wrong. CDR1 KGHDR and CDR2 SFDVKD come from the germline V gene. The CDR3 contains 12 residues. The CDR3 coding sequence is TGTGCCACTAGCCACGGAACCTACGAGCAGTTCTTC. Protein sequence: CATSHGTYEQFF.

The V call is TRBV5-4, the J call TRBJ2-7, with 7 bases matching TRBD1. The CDR3 length is 12 residues. V lost 5 bases, J lost 6 bases, and 5 bases stayed unmatched. The germline gives CDR1 SGHNT, CDR2 YYREEE (reference sequence). The CDR3 region has the DNA TGTGCCAGCAGACCTAACAGGGGCGAGCAGTACTTC. As protein: CASRPNRGEQYF.

This clonotype was seen many times. J is TRBJ2-7 and V is TRBV20-1, with D unclear. This CDR3 is 13 amino acids long. Deletions cut 4 bases from V and 4 bases from J, with 14 bases between. The germline CDR1 and CDR2 sequences are DFQATT and SNEGSKA (reference sequence). As DNA, the CDR3 is TGCAGTGCTATTGGACCTAAGGCATACGAGCAGTACTTC. This translates into CSAIGPKAYEQYF.

In its sample, this clonotype was seen a few times. The chain is built from TRBV18 and TRBJ2-7; no clear D. This CDR3 is 14 amino acids long. Trimming removed 2 bases at V and 2 bases at J, with 10 bases between. From germline, CDR1 is KGHSH and CDR2 LQKENI. CDR3 sequence (DNA): TGTGCCAGCTCACCATCCAACGTCCCCTACGAGCAGTACTTC. Translation gives CASSPSNVPYEQYF.

This clonotype was seen repeatedly, ten times or more. The gene calls are TRBV2 and TRBJ1-1; 8 nucleotides align to TRBD1. V lost 6 bases, J lost 2 bases, and 8 bases stayed unmatched. CDR1 is SNHLY, CDR2 FYNNEI, per germline. This CDR3 spans 15 amino acids. CDR3 loop: CASRADRAFNTEAFF. In DNA, the CDR3 is TGTGCCAGCAGGGCGGACAGGGCTTTTAACACTGAAGCTTTCTTT. The whole variable domain, remainder taken from reference TRBV2 and TRBJ1-1, is EPEVTQTPSHQVTQMGQEVILRCVPISNHLYFYWYRQILGQKVEFLVSFYNNEISEKSEIFDDQFSVERPDGSNFTLKIRSTKLEDSAMYFCASRADRAFNTEAFFGQGTRLTVV.

This clonotype was seen repeatedly, ten times or more. The chain links TRBV6-6 to TRBJ1-4; tentative D call: TRBD1 (5 bases). The CDR3 has 14 residues. Per germline, CDR1 MNHNY and CDR2 SVGAGI (reference sequence). Trimming took 5 bases from V and 8 from J, leaving 15 bases between them. The CDR3 coding sequence is TGTGCCAGCAGTCCGTCGGCAGGGACGGAAAAACTGTTTTTT. Its protein is CASSPSAGTEKLFF.

This clonotype was observed at least ten times. This chain joins TRBV29-1 and TRBJ2-7, with TRBD2 matching 11 bases. The CDR3 length is 13 residues. CDR1 SQVTM and CDR2 ANQGSEA come from the germline V gene. Losses at the gene ends were 7 bases for V and 5 bases for J; bases not matched to a gene: 7. The CDR3 coding sequence is TGCAGCGCTGGGACTAGCGGACTCGACGAGCAGTACTTC. Its protein product is CSAGTSGLDEQYF.

There are a few counts of this clonotype. The rearrangement links TRBV12-3 or TRBV12-4 to TRBJ2-7; 7 bases align to TRBD1. This CDR3 has 15 amino acids. V was pared by 0 bases and J by 4 bases, with 6 bases of the junction left unmatched. The CDR3 is CASSLAGTEPYEQYF. CDR3 nucleotides: TGTGCCAGCAGTTTAGCCGGGACAGAGCCTTACGAGCAGTACTTC.

This clonotype was observed a few times. The chain is built from TRBV10-3 and TRBJ2-1; no definite D call. The CDR3 sequence is 11 residues long. Per germline, CDR1 ENHRY and CDR2 SYGVKD. Trimming stripped 4 bases from V and 8 bases from J, with 6 bases between. CDR3 protein: CAISAGDEQFF. As DNA, the CDR3 is TGTGCCATCAGTGCTGGGGATGAGCAGTTCTTC.

This clonotype has a count of ten or more. The rearrangement uses TRBV20-1 and TRBJ2-7; 12 positions agree with TRBD2. The V gene end was trimmed by 2 bases and the J gene end by 1 base; junction bases not matched to a gene: 6. The CDR3 is made up of 16 amino acids. Looked up from germline, CDR1 is DFQATT and CDR2 is SNEGSKA (reference sequence). CDR3 amino acids: CSARYGTSGPSYEQYF. For the CDR3, the DNA is TGCAGTGCTAGATACGGGACTAGCGGGCCGTCCTACGAGCAGTACTTC.

This clonotype appeared many times. The rearrangement links TRBV29-1 to TRBJ2-5, with D uncertain. Trimming stripped 8 bases from V and 3 bases from J, with 16 bases between. This CDR3 has 13 amino acids. Germline V gene sequence: CDR1 SQVTM, CDR2 ANQGSEA. CDR3 sequence (DNA): TGCAGCCTGACCCACGCTAGGAAAGAGACCCAGTACTTC. As protein: CSLTHARKETQYF.

This clonotype showed up many times. The rearrangement uses TRBV5-4 and TRBJ2-5, with D possibly being TRBD1 (5 bases). Trimming stripped 0 bases from V and 3 bases from J, with 9 bases between. Germline CDR1 SGHNT, CDR2 YYREEE (reference sequence). This CDR3 comprises 14 residues. CDR3 protein: CASSLDRNKETQYF. The CDR3 DNA reads TGTGCCAGCAGCTTGGACAGGAACAAAGAGACCCAGTACTTC.

This sequence joins TRBV2 and TRBJ1-2; D is uncertain. From germline, CDR1 is SNHLY and CDR2 FYNNEI. The V end was cut by 6 bases, the J end by 7 bases, with 12 bases between. CDR3 size: 12 residues. The CDR3 reads CASRPTGSGYTF. CDR3 coding DNA: TGTGCCAGCAGACCGACGGGGTCTGGCTACACCTTC.

For this clonotype: This CDR3 is missing its conserved last phenylalanine or tryptophan, likely due to a read error. The genes are TRBV10-3 and TRBJ1-1, with D unclear. Germline CDR1 reads ENHRY; CDR2 reads SYGVKD. This CDR3 is 11 amino acids long. The CDR3 bases are TGTGCCAGCAGTTCTTCCGGGGAAGCTTTCCTT. This translates into CASSSSGEAFL.

The gene calls are TRBV2 and TRBJ2-5; D may match TRBD1 or TRBD2 (5 bases each). From germline, CDR1 is SNHLY and CDR2 FYNNEI. The CDR3 extends over 15 amino acids. Trimming took off 4 bases at V and 1 base at J, with 13 bases between the two ends. The CDR3, as DNA: TGTGCCAGCAGTGCTCCCTGGGGGATCCAAGAGACCCAGTACTTC. Translated, it gives CASSAPWGIQETQYF.